These 30 T cell receptor beta chains came from one sample sequenced in a study of blood T cell repertoires in COVID-19. Using immunoSEQ multiplex PCR, the repertoire was profiled, and TCRdb retains in-frame clones only, with some absent. The sample yields tens of thousands of clones, 88% seen once. The sequencing input was peripheral blood. The source of these receptors is a woman older than 75 with acute or convalescent COVID-19.

The chain's CDR3 is CASSLEGGSEQYF. In nucleotides, the CDR3 is TGCGCCAGCAGCTTGGAAGGCGGCTCCGAGCAGTACTTC. The chain is built from TRBV5-1 and TRBJ2-7, with no clear D. V was cut by 0 bases and J by 6 bases, with 10 bases left in between. The CDR3 contains 13 residues. Germline CDR1 SGHRS, CDR2 YFSETQ. Looking up the rest from reference TRBV5-1 and TRBJ2-7 gives the full variable domain: KAGVTQTPRYLIKTRGQQVTLSCSPISGHRSVSWYQQTPGQGLQFLFEYFSETQRNKGNFPGRFSGRQFSNSRSEMNVSTLELGDSALYLCASSLEGGSEQYFGPGTRLTVT.

The chain carries TRBV2 and TRBJ1-6; 7 positions agree with TRBD1. Germline assignment: CDR1 SNHLY and CDR2 FYNNEI. V was clipped by 8 bases and J by 6 bases; unmatched bases: 10. The CDR3 is made up of 15 amino acids. The CDR3 reads CASQEPGQLNSPLHF. As DNA, the CDR3 is TGTGCCAGCCAGGAGCCGGGACAGCTTAATTCACCCCTCCACTTT.

The rearrangement joins TRBV5-1 to TRBJ1-2, with 8 bases aligning to TRBD1. This CDR3 spans 13 amino acids. The ends lost 4 bases at V and 4 bases at J; junction bases unmatched: 3. Germline CDR1 reads SGHRS; CDR2 reads YFSETQ. The DNA of the CDR3 is TGCGCCAGCAGCACTGACAGGGGCTATGGCTACACCTTC. It is translated as CASSTDRGYGYTF.

This chain joins TRBV6-6 and TRBJ1-2, with 8 bases identical to TRBD1. Trimming cost V 0 bases and J 5 bases; bases outside gene matches: 2. This CDR3 is built from 14 residues. CDR1 is MNHNY, CDR2 SVGAGI, per germline (reference sequence). CDR3 loop: CASSYSTGEYGYTF. DNA for the CDR3: TGTGCCAGCAGTTACTCGACAGGGGAATATGGCTACACCTTC.

The chain couples TRBV9 to TRBJ2-3; 7 bases are shared with TRBD1. The CDR3 has 14 amino acids. Trimming at V came to 0 bases and at J to 4 bases, leaving 2 bases not matched to a gene. CDR1 and CDR2 from the germline V gene are SGDLS and YYNGEE. The CDR3, as DNA: TGTGCCAGCAGCGTAGCTCAGGGGGCAGATACGCAGTATTTT. This translates into CASSVAQGADTQYF.

A remark on this clone: An end of the junction does not agree with germline; a read error may underlie this. The rearrangement joins TRBV7-7 to TRBJ2-5, with 7 bases that match TRBD1. The V gene's germline CDR1 is SSHAT and CDR2 FNYEAQ (reference sequence). CDR3 length: 15 amino acids. The CDR3 DNA reads as TGTGCTAGCAGCTCTGGACAGGCCGGCCAAGAGACCCAGTACTTC. This gives the protein CASSSGQAGQETQYF.

The chain's CDR3 is CSVETSSYEQYF. The CDR3 region has the DNA TGCAGCGTTGAAACTAGCTCCTACGAGCAGTACTTC. V gene TRBV29-1 combines with J gene TRBJ2-7, with D maybe TRBD2 (5 bases). This CDR3 is 12 amino acids long. V lost 2 bases and J 0 bases, leaving 5 bases between the germline ends. Germline loops: CDR1 SQVTM, CDR2 ANQGSEA.

The chain carries TRBV2 and TRBJ1-4; D is possibly TRBD1 (6 bases). Germline V CDR1 and CDR2: SNHLY, FYNNEI. This CDR3 has 13 amino acids. Trimming cost V 5 bases and J 7 bases, with 11 bases left between them. This CDR3 reads CASSLQGFEKLFF. The DNA of the CDR3 is TGTGCCAGCAGTTTACAGGGTTTTGAAAAACTGTTTTTT.

This chain links TRBV19 with TRBJ2-1, with 10 bases fitting TRBD2. The J segment lost 6 bases and the V segment lost 5 bases, leaving 7 bases of the junction unmatched. Germline CDR1 reads LNHDA; CDR2 reads SQIVND (reference sequence). This CDR3 spans 15 amino acids. The CDR3 DNA sequence: TGTGCCAGTAGTCTGCTAGCGGGAGAGGGCAATGAGCAGTTCTTC. Translation: CASSLLAGEGNEQFF.

The chain couples TRBV7-2 to TRBJ2-4; 9 nucleotides match TRBD2. Germline values: CDR1 SGHTA, CDR2 FQGNSA. The trim removed 5 bases at V and 8 bases at J, leaving 10 bases unmatched. The CDR3 totals 15 residues. The CDR3 sequence is CASSILAGGLYIQYF. CDR3 coding DNA: TGTGCCAGCAGCATCCTCGCGGGGGGGCTATACATTCAGTACTTC.

The rearrangement joins TRBV11-2 to TRBJ2-1; 12 bases fit TRBD2. With 4 bases clipped from V and 5 bases from J, the junction kept 12 bases outside the gene matches. The germline CDR1 and CDR2 sequences are SGHAT and FQNNGV. CDR3 length: 18 residues. The CDR3 spells CASSSTLAGGPRNNEQFF. Written as DNA, the CDR3 is TGTGCCAGCAGCTCGACGCTAGCGGGAGGGCCGCGGAACAATGAGCAGTTCTTC. The full variable domain, its missing parts supplied by reference TRBV11-2 and TRBJ2-1, is EAGVAQSPRYKIIEKRQSVAFWCNPISGHATLYWYQQILGQGPKLLIQFQNNGVVDDSQLPKDRFSAERLKGVDSTLKIQPAKLEDSAVYLCASSSTLAGGPRNNEQFFGPGTRLTVL.

This clone has only one observation. This chain links TRBV15 with TRBJ1-2; 9 bases map to TRBD1. The CDR3 has 17 residues. The trim removed 3 bases at V and 3 bases at J, leaving 11 bases unmatched. In germline, CDR1 is LNHNV, CDR2 YYDKDF (reference sequence). The chain's CDR3 is CATSSVLGQGSYYGYTF. The CDR3 DNA reads TGTGCCACCAGCAGCGTCCTGGGACAGGGCTCCTACTATGGCTACACCTTC.

The chain is built from TRBV30 and TRBJ1-3; D perhaps matches TRBD1 (5 bases). Germline assignment: CDR1 GTSNPN and CDR2 SVGIG (reference sequence). This CDR3 is 14 amino acids long. Between the trimmed V and J ends, which lost 5 bases and 1 base, there was a span of 12 bases. This CDR3 is CAWGSDISGNTIYF. In DNA, the CDR3 is TGTGCCTGGGGTTCGGACATTTCTGGAAACACCATATATTTT.

V and J are TRBV6-1 and TRBJ1-2, with D unclear. This CDR3 is 13 amino acids long. Trimming took off 3 bases at V and 2 bases at J, with 7 bases between the two ends. The germline CDR1 and CDR2 sequences are MNHNS and SASEGT. CDR3 sequence: CASSETPNYGYTF. CDR3 in DNA: TGTGCCAGCAGTGAGACACCCAACTATGGCTACACCTTC.

The genes are TRBV18 and TRBJ1-5; TRBD1 matches 8 bases. Per the germline V gene, CDR1 is KGHSH and CDR2 is LQKENI. The CDR3 is 15 amino acids. Unmatched junction bases numbered 7, after V lost 4 bases and J lost 5 bases. CDR3 protein: CASSLGTGPDQPQHF. The CDR3 bases are TGTGCCAGCTCACTCGGGACAGGCCCGGATCAGCCCCAGCATTTT.

The chain links TRBV10-3 to TRBJ1-2, with 11 bases fitting TRBD1. V trimming: 11 bases; J trimming: 7 bases; junction bases outside the gene matches: 12. In germline, CDR1 is ENHRY, CDR2 SYGVKD. This CDR3 has 14 residues. CDR3 coding DNA: TGTGCCCCCCCGAGGGGACAGGGGGTGTTTGGCTACACCTTC. This encodes CAPPRGQGVFGYTF.

The chain employs TRBV10-3 and TRBJ2-5; D is possibly TRBD2 (6 bases). There are 13 residues in the CDR3. Trimming removed 6 bases at V and 4 bases at J, with 12 bases between. Germline V gene data show CDR1 as ENHRY and CDR2 as SYGVKD. Here the CDR3 reads CAISNPAGETQYF. The CDR3 DNA sequence: TGTGCCATCAGCAATCCAGCGGGAGAGACCCAGTACTTC.

The chain links TRBV27 to TRBJ1-1; weak D call: TRBD1 (6 bases). This CDR3 is built from 15 residues. The germline V gene encodes CDR1 MNHEY and CDR2 SMNVEV (reference sequence). V was pared by 1 base and J by 0 bases, with 9 bases between. CDR3 loop: CASSLYRELNTEAFF. In nucleotides, the CDR3 is TGTGCCAGCAGTTTATACAGGGAGCTGAACACTGAAGCTTTCTTT.

The chain has TRBV6-5 and TRBJ1-4; maybe TRBD1 (6 bases). Per the germline V gene, CDR1 is MNHEY and CDR2 is SVGAGI. V lost 7 bases and J 2 bases, leaving 11 bases between the germline ends. The CDR3 has 14 residues. CDR3 residues: CASNTGSTNEKLFF. Written as DNA, the CDR3 is TGTGCCAGCAATACAGGGAGTACTAATGAAAAACTGTTTTTT.

This clone appeared once. The chain carries TRBV19 and TRBJ1-6, with unresolved D. Germline V gene data show CDR1 as LNHDA and CDR2 as SQIVND (reference sequence). The CDR3 runs to 15 residues. The ends were cut back, 4 bases at V and 3 bases at J, with 10 bases in the middle. CDR3 protein: CASSTPEVYNSPLHF. CDR3 DNA sequence: TGTGCCAGTAGTACCCCGGAGGTCTATAATTCACCCCTCCACTTT.

This chain joins TRBV6-5 and TRBJ1-2; 12 bases are a match to TRBD1. CDR1 and CDR2 (germline): MNHEY, SVGAGI. V was pared by 6 bases and J by 7 bases, with 9 bases of the junction left unmatched. There are 15 residues in the CDR3. The CDR3 reads CASRNTGTGGSGYTF. In nucleotides, the CDR3 is TGTGCCAGCAGGAATACCGGGACAGGGGGCTCTGGCTACACCTTC.

The chain links TRBV18 to TRBJ2-7, with a possible D match to TRBD1 (5 bases). Germline V lookup: CDR1 KGHSH, CDR2 LQKENI. V lost 3 bases, J lost 0 bases, and 12 bases lay in between. The CDR3 is 15 amino acids. The CDR3 DNA follows: TGTGCCAGCTCACCCACCATGCAGGGCTCCTACGAGCAGTACTTC. Amino acid sequence: CASSPTMQGSYEQYF.

Only a few counts were recorded for this clone. The chain combines TRBV7-9 with TRBJ2-3; 12 bases align to TRBD2. The CDR3 runs 15 residues. V shed 5 bases, J shed 3 bases, and the junction held 3 bases outside the gene matches. Germline-derived CDR1 and CDR2 are SEHNR and FQNEAQ (reference sequence). Here the CDR3 reads CASSRTSGETDTQYF. In DNA, the CDR3 is TGTGCCAGCAGCCGGACTAGCGGGGAAACAGATACGCAGTATTTT.

The chain employs TRBV2 and TRBJ1-2; D gene unclear. V lost 1 base and J 4 bases, leaving 7 bases between the germline ends. CDR3 length equals 13 residues. Looked up from germline, CDR1 is SNHLY and CDR2 is FYNNEI. CDR3 in DNA: TGTGCCAGCAGTGAAGGGGAGGCCTATGGCTACACCTTC. Translating gives CASSEGEAYGYTF.

V and J are TRBV19 and TRBJ2-3; 8 nucleotides agree with TRBD2. The V gene end was trimmed by 1 base and the J gene end by 3 bases; junction bases not matched to a gene: 6. The length of the CDR3 is 16 residues. Germline loops: CDR1 LNHDA, CDR2 SQIVND (reference sequence). For the CDR3, the DNA is TGTGCCAGTAGTATAGCGGGAGGGGCTGGGACAGATACGCAGTATTTT. Translation gives CASSIAGGAGTDTQYF.

This rearrangement joins TRBV4-3 to TRBJ2-7, with 9 bases that match TRBD2. The germline V gene encodes CDR1 LGHNA and CDR2 YSLEER. V trimming: 3 bases; J trimming: 7 bases; junction bases outside the gene matches: 7. This CDR3 contains 14 residues. The CDR3 DNA reads TGCGCCAGCAGCCAGGGACTAGCCACAGGGGAGCAGTACTTC. Protein sequence: CASSQGLATGEQYF.

The chain couples TRBV6-5 to TRBJ1-2; no clear D gene. The CDR3 contains 11 residues. Germline values: CDR1 MNHEY, CDR2 SVGAGI. Trimming shortened V by 10 bases and J by 5 bases, and 11 bases separated the two germline ends. CDR3 DNA: TGTGCCACCCGGGAGAGTTATGGCTACACCTTC. Translating gives CATRESYGYTF.

The genes are TRBV15 and TRBJ1-3; 7 bases line up with TRBD1. Trimming cost V 0 bases and J 3 bases; bases outside gene matches: 14. From germline, CDR1 is LNHNV and CDR2 YYDKDF (reference sequence). This CDR3 has 19 amino acids. CDR3 region: CATSRERLTTGSGGNTIYF. The CDR3 DNA reads TGTGCCACCAGCAGAGAGAGGCTAACGACAGGGAGCGGTGGAAACACCATATATTTT.

The table lists this clone with a count of one. The chain couples TRBV29-1 to TRBJ1-2; possible D gene TRBD1, 6 bases. The V end was cut by 4 bases, the J end by 7 bases, with 22 bases between. The germline gives CDR1 SQVTM, CDR2 ANQGSEA. The CDR3 covers 15 residues. In DNA form, the CDR3 reads TGCAGCGTTGGAGGGGGGGACACTCTGCTTTTTGGCTACACCTTC. Translating gives CSVGGGDTLLFGYTF.

This clone was detected only once. The V and J genes are TRBV2 and TRBJ2-3, with 10 bases that match TRBD2. V shed 7 bases, J shed 5 bases, and the junction held 0 bases outside the gene matches. Germline-derived CDR1 and CDR2 are SNHLY and FYNNEI. The CDR3 extends over 12 amino acids. The CDR3: CASKREGDTQYF. The CDR3 bases are TGTGCCAGCAAGCGGGAGGGAGATACGCAGTATTTT.